This T cell receptor beta chain appears in the sequencing data of a study of blood T cell repertoires in COVID-19. Study overall: Acute-phase and convalescent COVID-19 samples originated in the United States, Italy and Spain.

This CDR3 region has 14 residues. Between the trimmed V and J ends, which lost 1 base and 3 bases, there was a span of 9 bases. Germline V gives CDR1 LGHNA, CDR2 YSLEER. Methods used by the authors: Reference gene primers were amplified, and this amplification served to estimate nucleated cell counts. Some clones are missing from TCRdb's copy, which holds only in-frame ones; the method was immunoSEQ multiplex PCR. V and J calls and clone size follow that table, whereas D and trimming were derived from the DNA. The sample has approximately 39,000 clones, approximately 93% seen once. Sequenced material: peripheral blood. This sequence was found in a human donor with active COVID-19. The donor label of this sample is uncertain. The gene calls are TRBV4-3 and TRBJ1-1; D gene uncertain. The CDR3 loop is CASSQALEYTEAFF. The DNA of the CDR3 is TGCGCCAGCAGCCAAGCTTTGGAGTACACTGAAGCTTTCTTT.